The 22 T cell receptor beta chains below come from one sample, sequenced in a study of Graves' ophthalmopathy and Graves' hyperthyroidism. From RNA, the CDR3 regions of TCR beta chains were amplified and sequenced. RT-PCR in the first round used HTBI primers; a second-round multiplex PCR followed. Using its own MiXCR run on the multiplex PCR reads, TCRdb lists one record per CDR3 protein. The sample lists roughly 400,000 distinct CDR3 sequences; about 17% were seen once. Sequencing was performed on peripheral blood. These receptors were taken from an adult woman with stable Graves' hyperthyroidism.

This clonotype was counted at least ten times. The genes are TRBV20-1 and TRBJ2-1; TRBD2 agrees at 8 bases. The CDR3 length is 16 residues. The germline gives CDR1 DFQATT, CDR2 SNEGSKA (reference sequence). After removal of 5 bases from V and 6 bases from J, the junction contained 15 bases not matched to a gene. The CDR3 bases are TGCAGTGCTGGAGGACTAGCTGCGCCCGGGGGCAATGAGCAGTTCTTC. Its protein is CSAGGLAAPGGNEQFF.

The table lists this clonotype with many counts. This chain joins TRBV20-1 and TRBJ1-2, with no clear D. Per germline, CDR1 DFQATT and CDR2 SNEGSKA (reference sequence). The CDR3 has 12 residues. Trimming removed 0 bases from V and 2 bases from J, with 4 bases in between. The DNA for the CDR3 is TGCAGTGCTAGAGAGGGGAACTATGGCTACACCTTC. Its protein product is CSAREGNYGYTF.

This clonotype has at least ten counts. The chain is built from TRBV30 and TRBJ1-6; 7 nucleotides align to TRBD1. Germline CDR1 reads GTSNPN; CDR2 reads SVGIG (reference sequence). Unmatched junction bases numbered 5, after V lost 4 bases and J lost 5 bases. This CDR3 spans 14 amino acids. The CDR3 DNA reads TGTGCCTGGAACCCCGGACAGGATAATTCACCCCTCCACTTT. Protein: CAWNPGQDNSPLHF. Full variable domain (rest looked up from reference TRBV30 and TRBJ1-6): SQTIHQWPATLVQPVGSPLSLECTVEGTSNPNLYWYRQAAGRGLQLLFYSVGIGQISSEVPQNLSASRPQDRQFILSSKKLLLSDSGFYLCAWNPGQDNSPLHFGNGTRLTVT.

This clonotype was counted between two and nine times. The J gene is TRBJ1-5, the V gene TRBV4-1; D is unresolved. CDR3 length: 16 residues. Looked up from germline, CDR1 is MGHRA and CDR2 is YSYEKL. V dropped 1 base and J dropped 3 bases, with 13 bases sitting between them. The CDR3 DNA follows: TGCGCCAGCAGCCAAGCTCACGGCGGATCCAATCAGCCCCAGCATTTT. This sequence encodes CASSQAHGGSNQPQHF.

This clonotype was detected ten times or more. The V call is TRBV12-3 or TRBV12-4, the J call TRBJ2-7; D unclear. The length of the CDR3 is 13 residues. The V end was cut by 1 base, the J end by 2 bases, with 6 bases between. The CDR3 DNA reads as TGTGCCAGCAGTTTAGACATTGCCTACGAGCAGTACTTC. Protein product: CASSLDIAYEQYF.

There are many counts of this clonotype. This chain uses TRBV11-2 with TRBJ2-7; D uncertain. V dropped 2 bases and J dropped 3 bases, with 14 bases sitting between them. The germline gives CDR1 SGHAT, CDR2 FQNNGV. There are 15 residues in the CDR3. CDR3 bases: TGTGCCAGCAGCTTAACAACCGCGCAGATCTACGAGCAGTACTTC. Translation: CASSLTTAQIYEQYF.

This clonotype was found once. The V call is TRBV13, the J call TRBJ2-7, with TRBD1 as a possible D gene (5 bases). Germline V gene lookup returns CDR1 PRHDT and CDR2 FYEKMQ (reference sequence). Trimming cost V 6 bases and J 6 bases, with 15 bases left between them. The CDR3 runs 13 residues. The CDR3 sequence is CASSSSDSREQYF. CDR3 nucleotide sequence: TGTGCCAGCAGTTCCTCAGACAGTCGCGAGCAGTACTTC.

In this sample, this clonotype turned up many times. The J gene is TRBJ2-7, the V gene TRBV20-1; a possible D gene is TRBD1 (7 bases). This CDR3 spans 14 amino acids. Germline V gives CDR1 DFQATT, CDR2 SNEGSKA (reference sequence). Trimming stripped 4 bases from V and 2 bases from J, with 15 bases between. This CDR3 is CSANGQGGTYEQYF. CDR3 in DNA: TGCAGTGCTAATGGCCAGGGGGGAACCTACGAGCAGTACTTC.

This clonotype was seen a handful of times. The chain couples TRBV28 to TRBJ2-5; D is uncertain. Deletions cut 7 bases from V and 2 bases from J, with 17 bases between. Germline V lookup: CDR1 MDHEN, CDR2 SYDVKM. The CDR3 is 15 amino acids. CDR3 bases: TGTGCCAGCACCAGGATGAGGAACTCGCAAGAGACCCAGTACTTC. Protein product: CASTRMRNSQETQYF.

The chain has TRBV11-2 and TRBJ2-7; D assignment may be TRBD1 or TRBD2 (5 bases each). Trimming removed 0 bases from V and 6 bases from J, with 12 bases in between. There are 14 residues in the CDR3. Germline V gene sequence: CDR1 SGHAT, CDR2 FQNNGV. The CDR3 sequence: CASSLDAGAGEQYF. The DNA of the CDR3 is TGTGCCAGCAGCTTAGATGCCGGGGCAGGCGAGCAGTACTTC.

This clonotype was counted many times. V gene TRBV3-1 combines with J gene TRBJ1-1; D is unclear. The V and J ends lost 0 bases and 3 bases respectively, with 8 bases between them. Germline assignment: CDR1 LGHDT and CDR2 YNNKEL (reference sequence). This CDR3 comprises 14 residues. The CDR3 nucleotides read TGTGCCAGCAGCCAAGATTCTGGTTACACTGAAGCTTTCTTT. This codes for CASSQDSGYTEAFF.

In its sample, this clonotype was seen many times. The chain has TRBV2 and TRBJ1-5; D is unresolved. The CDR3 consists of 14 residues. The V gene lost 1 base and the J gene lost 7 bases, with 11 bases spanning the gap. CDR1 is SNHLY, CDR2 FYNNEI, per germline. The CDR3 nucleotides read TGTGCCAGCAGTGAAGACAGTCGTCTGCAGCCCCAGCATTTT. This gives the protein CASSEDSRLQPQHF. Full variable domain (missing parts from reference TRBV2 and TRBJ1-5): EPEVTQTPSHQVTQMGQEVILRCVPISNHLYFYWYRQILGQKVEFLVSFYNNEISEKSEIFDDQFSVERPDGSNFTLKIRSTKLEDSAMYFCASSEDSRLQPQHFGDGTRLSIL.

This clonotype occurred many times. The rearrangement joins TRBV15 to TRBJ1-5, with D unresolved. The CDR3 contains 15 residues. Deletions cut 0 bases from V and 5 bases from J, with 11 bases between. Germline lookup yields CDR1 LNHNV and CDR2 YYDKDF (reference sequence). In DNA, the CDR3 is TGTGCCACCAGCAGAGATCGGCAGTACCATCAGCCCCAGCATTTT. It is translated as CATSRDRQYHQPQHF.

This chain joins TRBV6-1 and TRBJ1-2, with a possible D match to TRBD1 (5 bases). Trimming pared 7 bases from V and 0 bases from J, leaving 12 bases between. Germline V gives CDR1 MNHNS, CDR2 SASEGT. The CDR3 is 14 amino acids. The CDR3 nucleotides read TGTGCCAGCACTCTAGGGACGGCTAACTATGGCTACACCTTC. Amino acid sequence: CASTLGTANYGYTF.

This clonotype was seen a few times. V and J are TRBV14 and TRBJ1-1; D unclear. The V and J ends lost 2 bases and 9 bases respectively, with 13 bases between them. The CDR3 consists of 13 residues. Germline CDR1 and CDR2: SGHDN and FVKESK. DNA of the CDR3: TGTGCCAGCAGCCAAAGGTTGGGTTCTAAAGCTTTCTTT. Translation: CASSQRLGSKAFF.

There are a few counts of this clonotype. One base away lies a much larger clone, so this may be a sequencing read error. Without the conserved terminal phenylalanine or tryptophan, this CDR3 likely stems from a read error. This chain joins TRBV11-1 and TRBJ2-7, with 10 bases fitting TRBD2. The ends lost 5 bases at V and 2 bases at J; junction bases unmatched: 9. CDR1 SGHAT and CDR2 FQDESV come from the germline V gene (reference sequence). The CDR3 covers 16 residues. This CDR3 is CASSPTSGRATYEQYL. The CDR3 bases are TGTGCCAGCAGCCCAACCAGCGGGAGGGCCACCTACGAGCAGTACCTC.

Concerning this clonotype itself: Germline is not matched at one junction end, which may reflect a read error. The rearrangement links TRBV5-6 to TRBJ2-5; 10 positions match TRBD1. The CDR3 is 16 amino acids. Germline CDR1 is SGHDT and CDR2 is YYEEEE. The CDR3, as DNA: TGTGCCAGCGGCTTGGGGACAGGGGTTCGTCAAGAGACCCAGTACTTC. Its translation: CASGLGTGVRQETQYF.

This clonotype was seen at least ten times. This may come from a read error, since a much larger clone is one base off. This chain connects TRBV6-1 to TRBJ1-2; 8 positions agree with TRBD1. Germline CDR1 reads MNHNS; CDR2 reads SASEGT. This CDR3 contains 15 residues. The CDR3 region is CASSSKTGATYDYTF. CDR3 bases: TGTGCCAGCAGCTCCAAGACAGGGGCGACCTATGACTACACCTTC.

This clonotype was counted at least ten times. The rearrangement uses TRBV6-1 and TRBJ2-4; perhaps TRBD2 as D (6 bases). V was shortened by 5 bases and J by 1 base, with 24 bases between the two germline ends. This CDR3 comprises 19 residues. Germline CDR1 is MNHNS and CDR2 is SASEGT. The CDR3: CASSKLPGLGRTAKNIQYF. CDR3 DNA: TGTGCCAGCAGTAAACTACCGGGACTTGGGAGAACGGCCAAAAACATTCAGTACTTC.

This clonotype was detected many times. The CDR3: CASSLRVAGVETQYF. The CDR3 nucleotides read TGTGCCAGCAGCTTAAGAGTAGCGGGAGTAGAGACCCAGTACTTC. The chain carries TRBV7-3 and TRBJ2-5, with TRBD2 matching 9 bases. Germline CDR1 and CDR2: SGHTA and FQGTGA. The V segment lost 1 base and the J segment 4 bases; nucleotides outside the gene matches: 4. This CDR3 is built from 15 residues.

This clonotype was seen a few times. The V gene is TRBV3-1, the J gene TRBJ2-6; perhaps D is TRBD1 or TRBD2 (5 bases each). Germline V gene data show CDR1 as LGHDT and CDR2 as YNNKEL (reference sequence). This CDR3 is built from 19 residues. The V and J ends lost 4 bases and 0 bases respectively, with 19 bases between them. The CDR3 DNA sequence: TGTGCCAGCAGCCCTCCTTGGGGGTACCTAAGCTCTGGGGCCAACGTCCTGACTTTC. Translating it yields CASSPPWGYLSSGANVLTF. Based on the CDR3 plus reference TRBV3-1 and TRBJ2-6, the full variable domain is DTAVSQTPKYLVTQMGNDKSIKCEQNLGHDTMYWYKQDSKKFLKIMFSYNNKELIINETVPNRFSPKSPDKAHLNLHINSLELGDSAVYFCASSPPWGYLSSGANVLTFGAGSRLTVL.

The sample holds a few counts of this clonotype. The gene calls are TRBV7-8 and TRBJ2-7; 12 bases are shared with TRBD1. Germline CDR1 is SGHVS and CDR2 is FQNEAQ. The CDR3 is made up of 17 amino acids. Trimming at V came to 8 bases and at J to 5 bases, leaving 16 bases not matched to a gene. CDR3 DNA: TGTGCCAGCCAACCTGACCCCGGGACAGGGGGCGTCAACGAGCAGTACTTC. This sequence encodes CASQPDPGTGGVNEQYF.